The subject of this entry is one TCR beta chain. Unique molecular identifiers were incorporated when the TCRbeta library was constructed. Via MiXCR, TCRdb re-called the PCR reads, giving one row per CDR3 protein. The sample yields some 640,000 distinct CDR3 sequences, 16% seen once. The data derive from a study of T-cell reconstitution after alpha-beta-depleted transplantation in children. The CDR3 loop spans 14 amino acids. V lost 4 bases and J lost 6; bases outside the gene matches: 7. This clonotype was obtained from a human donor who donated a stem cell graft to a child with acute myeloid leukemia. The chain employs TRBV12-3 or TRBV12-4 and TRBJ1-1, with 8 bases matching TRBD1. Sequenced here: PBMCs from the stem cell graft donor, sampled from the stem cell graft. CDR3 residues: CASSSAMDRAEAFF. CDR3 sequence (DNA): TGTGCCAGCAGTTCAGCAATGGACAGGGCTGAAGCTTTCTTT.